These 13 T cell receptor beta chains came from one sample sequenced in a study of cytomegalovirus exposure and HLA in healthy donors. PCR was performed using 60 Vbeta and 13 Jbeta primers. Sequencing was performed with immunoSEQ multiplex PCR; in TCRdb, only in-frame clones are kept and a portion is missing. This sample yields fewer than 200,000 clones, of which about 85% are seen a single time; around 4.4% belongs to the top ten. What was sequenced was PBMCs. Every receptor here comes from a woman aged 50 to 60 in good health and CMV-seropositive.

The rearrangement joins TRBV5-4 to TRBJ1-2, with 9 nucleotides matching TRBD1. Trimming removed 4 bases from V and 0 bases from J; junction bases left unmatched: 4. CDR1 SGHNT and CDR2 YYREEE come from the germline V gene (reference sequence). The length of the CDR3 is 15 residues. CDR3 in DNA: TGTGCCAGCAGCCCGGGACAGGGCCCTAACTATGGCTACACCTTC. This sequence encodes CASSPGQGPNYGYTF.

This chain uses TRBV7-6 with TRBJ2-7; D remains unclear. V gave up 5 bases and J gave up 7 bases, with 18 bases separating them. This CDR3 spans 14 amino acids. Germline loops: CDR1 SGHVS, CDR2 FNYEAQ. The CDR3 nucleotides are TGTGCCAGCAGCCTAGGCCCGCCACTTCTGGAGCAGTACTTC. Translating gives CASSLGPPLLEQYF.

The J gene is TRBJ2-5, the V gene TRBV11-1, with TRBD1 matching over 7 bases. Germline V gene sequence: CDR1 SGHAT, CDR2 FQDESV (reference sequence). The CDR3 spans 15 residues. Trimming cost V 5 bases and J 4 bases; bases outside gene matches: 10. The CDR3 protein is CASSIRQGQGETQYF. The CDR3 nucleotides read TGTGCCAGCAGCATCAGACAGGGTCAGGGAGAGACCCAGTACTTC.

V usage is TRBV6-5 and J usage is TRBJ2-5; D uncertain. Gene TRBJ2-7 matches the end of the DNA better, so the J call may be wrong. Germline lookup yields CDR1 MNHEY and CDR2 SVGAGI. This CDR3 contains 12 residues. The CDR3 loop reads CASSYSRYEQYF. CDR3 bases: TGTGCCAGCAGTTACTCAAGATACGAGCAGTACTTC.

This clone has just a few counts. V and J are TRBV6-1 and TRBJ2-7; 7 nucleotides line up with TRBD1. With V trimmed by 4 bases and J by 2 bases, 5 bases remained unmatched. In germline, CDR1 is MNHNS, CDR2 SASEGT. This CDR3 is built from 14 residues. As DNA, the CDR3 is TGTGCCAGCAGTGGCGGACAGGCCCCCTACGAGCAGTACTTC. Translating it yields CASSGGQAPYEQYF.

The CDR3 nucleotides are TGTGCCAGCAGCTTAGGACCAGGGGGCAACACCGGGGAGCTGTTTTTT. Protein product: CASSLGPGGNTGELFF. The V gene is TRBV11-2, the J gene TRBJ2-2; 8 bases line up with TRBD1. V dropped 1 base and J dropped 2; count of bases not matched to a gene: 3. CDR1 is SGHAT and CDR2 is FQNNGV in the germline V gene. The CDR3 covers 16 residues. The complete variable domain, with remaining parts taken from reference TRBV11-2 and TRBJ2-2, reads EAGVAQSPRYKIIEKRQSVAFWCNPISGHATLYWYQQILGQGPKLLIQFQNNGVVDDSQLPKDRFSAERLKGVDSTLKIQPAKLEDSAVYLCASSLGPGGNTGELFFGEGSRLTVL.

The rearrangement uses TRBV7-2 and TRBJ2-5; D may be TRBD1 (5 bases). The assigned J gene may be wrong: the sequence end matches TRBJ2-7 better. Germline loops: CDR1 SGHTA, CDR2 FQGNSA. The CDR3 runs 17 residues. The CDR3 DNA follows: TGTGCCAGCAGCTTCCGGCTTCAGGGTACCCCCACCTACGAGCAGTACTTC. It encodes CASSFRLQGTPTYEQYF.

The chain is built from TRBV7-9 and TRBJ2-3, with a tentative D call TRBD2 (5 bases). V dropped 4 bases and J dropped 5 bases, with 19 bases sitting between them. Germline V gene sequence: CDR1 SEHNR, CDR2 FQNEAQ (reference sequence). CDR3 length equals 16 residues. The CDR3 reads CASSSIFGESVDTQYF. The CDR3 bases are TGTGCCAGCAGCTCTATATTCGGGGAGTCAGTAGATACGCAGTATTTT. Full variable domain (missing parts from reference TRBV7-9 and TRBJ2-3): DTGVSQNPRHKITKRGQNVTFRCDPISEHNRLYWYRQTLGQGPEFLTYFQNEAQLEKSRLLSDRFSAERPKGSFSTLEIQRTEQGDSAMYLCASSSIFGESVDTQYFGPGTRLTVL.

CDR3 in amino acids: CASSIGSGDYEQYF. CDR3 sequence (DNA): TGTGCCAGCAGCATCGGTTCGGGAGATTACGAGCAGTACTTC. This chain links TRBV4-2 with TRBJ2-7; D might be TRBD2 (6 bases). Germline V gene lookup returns CDR1 LGHNA and CDR2 YNFKEQ. The ends were cut back, 5 bases at V and 4 bases at J, with 15 bases in the middle. CDR3 length: 14 residues.

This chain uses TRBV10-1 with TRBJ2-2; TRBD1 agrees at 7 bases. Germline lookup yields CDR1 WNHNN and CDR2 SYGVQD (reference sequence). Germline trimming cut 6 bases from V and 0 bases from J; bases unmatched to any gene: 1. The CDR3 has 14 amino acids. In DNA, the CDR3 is TGCGCCAGCAGACAGGGGACGAACACCGGGGAGCTGTTTTTT. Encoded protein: CASRQGTNTGELFF.

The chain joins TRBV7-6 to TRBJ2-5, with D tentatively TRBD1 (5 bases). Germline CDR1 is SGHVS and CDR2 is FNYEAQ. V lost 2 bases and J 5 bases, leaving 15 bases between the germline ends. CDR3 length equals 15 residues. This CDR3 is CASSLRAGNQETQYF. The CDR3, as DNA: TGTGCCAGCAGCTTAAGGGCAGGGAATCAGGAGACCCAGTACTTC.

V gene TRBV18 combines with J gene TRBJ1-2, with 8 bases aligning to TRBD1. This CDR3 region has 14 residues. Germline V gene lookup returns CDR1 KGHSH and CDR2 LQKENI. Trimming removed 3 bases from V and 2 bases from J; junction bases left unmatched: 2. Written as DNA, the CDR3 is TGTGCCAGCTCACCGACAGGGGAAAACTATGGCTACACCTTC. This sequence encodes CASSPTGENYGYTF. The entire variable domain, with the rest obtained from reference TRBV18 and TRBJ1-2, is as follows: NAGVMQNPRHLVRRRGQEARLRCSPMKGHSHVYWYRQLPEEGLKFMVYLQKENIIDESGMPKERFSAEFPKEGPSILRIQQVVRGDSAAYFCASSPTGENYGYTFGSGTRLTVV.

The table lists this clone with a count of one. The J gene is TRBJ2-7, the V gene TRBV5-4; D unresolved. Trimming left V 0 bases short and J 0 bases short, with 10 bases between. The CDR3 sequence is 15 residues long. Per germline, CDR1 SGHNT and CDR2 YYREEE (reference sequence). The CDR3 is CASSLDADSSYEQYF. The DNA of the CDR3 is TGTGCCAGCAGCTTGGATGCCGATAGCTCCTACGAGCAGTACTTC.